This is a list of T cell receptor beta chains from one sample in a study of T cells after yellow fever vaccination. One entry per CDR3 protein, called by TCRdb with MiXCR from the 5' RACE reads. The sample records some 600,000 distinct CDR3 sequences, about 12% being singletons. Here the sequenced sample was PBMCs, taken on the day of the yellow fever booster vaccination. The receptors derive from a man aged 30 to 39 who received the YFV17D yellow fever vaccine. CDR3s include the opening cysteine and the closing phenylalanine or tryptophan. A D gene is named only where the DNA matches it firmly. A row's size may be missing; if present it is once, few, many or a size class.

>TRBV7-9|-|TRBJ2-1|-
TGTGCCAGCAGCCCCGAAGGCAGGGTGGGTTACAATGAGCAGTTCTTC
CASSPEGRVGYNEQFF
>TRBV20-1|few|TRBJ2-3|TRBD2
TGCAGTGCTAGCCGACTAATCGGGAGGGTGCCAGATACGCAGTATTTT
CSASRLIGRVPDTQYF
>TRBV29-1|few|TRBJ2-7|-
TGCAGCGTTGAAGAGACGGGAGAGTACGAGCAGTACTTC
CSVEETGEYEQYF
>TRBV6-5|-|TRBJ1-6|-
TGTGCCAGCAGTTACTCGAGGAGGTTGGGTTTAACCCTCCACTTT
CASSYSRRLGLTLHF
>TRBV15|-|TRBJ2-7|-
TGTGCCACCAGCAGAGGACGGGATTACGAGCAGTACTTC
CATSRGRDYEQYF
>TRBV28|few|TRBJ2-2|-
TGTGCCAGCAGTTTATCAGGGACGTCGAACACCGGGGAGCTGTTTTTT
CASSLSGTSNTGELFF
>TRBV7-2|-|TRBJ2-7|TRBD2
TGTGCCAGCAGCTCAATAGCGGGGAGTAAAGTTGTCTACGAGCAGTACTTC
CASSSIAGSKVVYEQYF
>TRBV5-1|-|TRBJ2-1|-
TGCGCCAGCAGCCGGGGGACACACAATGAGCAGTTCTTC
CASSRGTHNEQFF
>TRBV4-2|-|TRBJ2-5|TRBD2
TGTGCCAGCAGCCAAGAGCCTAGCGGGCGAGGGGAGACCCAGTACTTC
CASSQEPSGRGETQYF
>TRBV9|-|TRBJ2-1|-
TGTGCCAGCAGCGTAGGGTACACCGAGCGCGAGCAGTTCTTC
CASSVGYTEREQFF
>TRBV5-4|few|TRBJ2-7|-
TGTGCCAGCAGCTTACAGTACGGGAGTAGCTACGAGCAGTACTTC
CASSLQYGSSYEQYF
>TRBV5-1|-|TRBJ2-5|TRBD2
TGCGCCAGCAGCTTGGGACCCCCGGGACTAGCGGGAGAAGAGACCCAGTACTTC
CASSLGPPGLAGEETQYF
>TRBV28|few|TRBJ2-7|-
TGTGCCAGCAGGCGCCAACAGGGCCACCACTACGAGCAGTACTTC
CASRRQQGHHYEQYF
>TRBV11-2|-|TRBJ2-4|TRBD1
TGTGCCAGCAGCATACCAGGGGGAATACACAAAAACATTCAGTACTTC
CASSIPGGIHKNIQYF
>TRBV24-1|few|TRBJ2-1|-
TGTGCCACCAGTGATTTCTCGCAGGGGGGTAGGAATGAGCAGTTCTTC
CATSDFSQGGRNEQFF
>TRBV10-3|few|TRBJ2-7|-
TGTGCCACCAACAGGGAGAACTCCTACGAGCAGTACTTC
CATNRENSYEQYF
>TRBV28|-|TRBJ2-1|TRBD1
TGTGCCAGCGGGACAGGGGTCCCCAATGAGCAGTTCTTC
CASGTGVPNEQFF
>TRBV5-1|-|TRBJ2-5|-
TGCGCCAGCAGCTTGGCCGGGAAGGGCGGCTCGGAGACCCAGTACTTC
CASSLAGKGGSETQYF
>TRBV7-2|-|TRBJ2-3|-
TGTGCCAGCAGGTTAGGTGGTGGGAGTTTCACAGATACGCAGTATTTT
CASRLGGGSFTDTQYF
>TRBV5-1|many|TRBJ2-7|TRBD2
TGCGCCAGCAGCCGGCTAGCGGGAGACCCCTACGAGCAGTACTTC
CASSRLAGDPYEQYF
>TRBV12-3/TRBV12-4|few|TRBJ1-2|-
TGTGCCAGCAGTTTCACAGGTACCGGCTACACCTTC
CASSFTGTGYTF
>TRBV6-1|few|TRBJ1-2|TRBD1
TGTGCCAGCAGCCCTGGACAGGCTGAAGTTGGCTACACCTTC
CASSPGQAEVGYTF
>TRBV12-3/TRBV12-4|few|TRBJ2-3|-
TGTGCCAGCAGGGCGGCCCTCGGGGTTAGCACAGATACGCAGTATTTT
CASRAALGVSTDTQYF
>TRBV7-8|few|TRBJ2-1|TRBD2
TGTGCCAGCAGCTTATTACTAGCGGGCGCTGAGCAGTTCTTC
CASSLLLAGAEQFF
>TRBV7-2|-|TRBJ1-1|-
TGTGCCAGCAGCTTAGTACGAGGACAGTCTGAAGCTTTCTTT
CASSLVRGQSEAFF
>TRBV25-1|-|TRBJ1-2|-
TGTGCCAGCAGTAACCTGGAGGGGCGGACTAACTATGGCTACACCTTC
CASSNLEGRTNYGYTF
>TRBV12-3/TRBV12-4|-|TRBJ2-5|TRBD2
TGTGCCAGTCAGGTAGCGGGACCTCAAGAGACCCAGTACTTC
CASQVAGPQETQYF
>TRBV7-2|once|TRBJ2-7|-
TGTGCCAGCAGCTGGGTTGGCGGTTCGGCTAATGAGCAGTACTTC
CASSWVGGSANEQYF
>TRBV15|few|TRBJ2-1|-
TGTGCCACCAGCAGACCGGGTGCGATGGGTACGCAGTTCTTC
CATSRPGAMGTQFF
>TRBV27|few|TRBJ1-1|-
TGTGCCAGCAGTCCGTACCGCATGCACACTGAAGCTTTCTTT
CASSPYRMHTEAFF
>TRBV3-1|many|TRBJ2-4|TRBD1
TGTGCCAGCGGGACCTCCGGAACCAGGGGGAACATTCAGTACTTC
CASGTSGTRGNIQYF
>TRBV4-1|few|TRBJ2-7|-
TGCGCCAGCAGCCAAGATTTGTTCCCGGCCGGGGGCGAGCAGTACTTC
CASSQDLFPAGGEQYF
>TRBV7-9|medium-sized|TRBJ1-1|TRBD1
TGTGCCAGCAGCGGGACAGGGGTTGAAGCTTTCTTT
CASSGTGVEAFF
>TRBV5-1|few|TRBJ2-7|TRBD2
TGCGCCAGCAGCCTGGTGGCGGCAGGGAGCGGGGGATCCTACGAGCAGTACTTC
CASSLVAAGSGGSYEQYF
>TRBV4-3|few|TRBJ1-5|-
TGCGCCAGCAGCCGAGGATTTTACCAGCCCCAGCATTTT
CASSRGFYQPQHF
>TRBV7-4|-|TRBJ2-2|TRBD2
TGTGCCAGCAGCTTAACCCAGCTACTAGCGGTTCCCACCGGGGAGCTGTTTTTT
CASSLTQLLAVPTGELFF
>TRBV10-3|-|TRBJ2-1|-
TGTGCCATCAGTGGAAAAACAGGACTTCCCTACAATGAGCAGTTCTTC
CAISGKTGLPYNEQFF